The next 18 T cell receptor beta chains were all read from a single sample in a study of T cell repertoires in cytomegalovirus infection. From the reads, TCRdb called clonotypes with MiXCR, one entry per CDR3 protein. The sample lists 100,000 to 150,000 distinct CDR3 sequences; approximately 24% were seen once. No antigen has been assigned to these receptors. The sample consisted of PBMCs, sequenced either directly or after in vitro stimulation (not recorded which). These receptors were obtained from a human donor in good health (CMV status not recorded). Some clones in this sample may be carry-over from other donors' samples.

The table lists this clonotype with many counts. The chain has TRBV7-9 and TRBJ2-6; tentative D call: TRBD2 (5 bases). This CDR3 region has 15 residues. Germline CDR1 reads SEHNR; CDR2 reads FQNEAQ (reference sequence). The V gene lost 4 bases and the J gene lost 1 base, with 8 bases spanning the gap. CDR3 loop: CASSSGGSGANVLTF. The CDR3 coding sequence is TGTGCCAGCAGCTCTGGAGGTTCTGGGGCCAACGTCCTGACTTTC.

This clonotype was observed a few times. This chain connects TRBV10-2 to TRBJ1-1; D possibly corresponds to TRBD1 (6 bases). Trimming removed 7 bases from V and 5 bases from J, with 14 bases in between. The CDR3 contains 13 residues. Germline-derived CDR1 and CDR2 are WSHSY and SAAADI. This CDR3 is CASTEGGWTEAFF. CDR3 in DNA: TGCGCCAGCACCGAAGGGGGTTGGACTGAAGCTTTCTTT.

There are a few counts of this clonotype. This rearrangement joins TRBV24-1 to TRBJ1-2; no firm D call. The CDR3 extends over 13 amino acids. Germline V gene lookup returns CDR1 KGHDR and CDR2 SFDVKD. The V and J ends lost 6 bases and 0 bases respectively, with 7 bases between them. The CDR3: CATSPGPNYGYTF. CDR3 bases: TGTGCCACCAGTCCAGGACCTAACTATGGCTACACCTTC.

This clonotype was counted many times. This chain connects TRBV7-9 to TRBJ2-7; TRBD1 agrees at 7 bases. The CDR3 is 17 amino acids. Germline V lookup: CDR1 SEHNR, CDR2 FQNEAQ (reference sequence). V gave up 5 bases and J gave up 2 bases; unmatched junction bases: 15. The CDR3 bases are TGTGCCAGCAGCACAACTAACCGGGACAGTCCCGCCTACGAGCAGTACTTC. This sequence encodes CASSTTNRDSPAYEQYF.

The chain joins TRBV18 to TRBJ1-5; the D gene is possibly TRBD1 (5 bases). V was pared by 3 bases and J by 5 bases, with 14 bases between. From germline, CDR1 is KGHSH and CDR2 LQKENI. This CDR3 is built from 15 residues. CDR3 protein: CASSPVVGTDQPQHF. For the CDR3, the DNA is TGTGCCAGCTCACCGGTAGTAGGGACCGATCAGCCCCAGCATTTT. Full variable domain (outside the CDR3, taken from reference TRBV18 and TRBJ1-5): NAGVMQNPRHLVRRRGQEARLRCSPMKGHSHVYWYRQLPEEGLKFMVYLQKENIIDESGMPKERFSAEFPKEGPSILRIQQVVRGDSAAYFCASSPVVGTDQPQHFGDGTRLSIL.

Many counts were recorded for this clonotype. The J gene is TRBJ2-1, the V gene TRBV7-2; 10 bases map to TRBD2. The V gene's germline CDR1 is SGHTA and CDR2 FQGNSA. V lost 6 bases and J lost 7; bases outside the gene matches: 3. The CDR3 is made up of 13 amino acids. The CDR3 protein is CASSFSGGNEQFF. The DNA for the CDR3 is TGTGCCAGCAGTTTTAGCGGGGGGAATGAGCAGTTCTTC.

This clonotype was seen at least ten times. The gene calls are TRBV7-2 and TRBJ2-3; the D gene is possibly TRBD1 (6 bases). Trimming pared 3 bases from V and 6 bases from J, leaving 16 bases between. Germline loops: CDR1 SGHTA, CDR2 FQGNSA. CDR3 length: 15 amino acids. The CDR3 DNA is TGTGCCAGCAGCTTCTCGTCCCAGGGGACGGATACGCAGTATTTT. Translating gives CASSFSSQGTDTQYF. The full variable domain, completed using reference TRBV7-2 and TRBJ2-3, is GAGVSQSPSNKVTEKGKDVELRCDPISGHTALYWYRQSLGQGLEFLIYFQGNSAPDKSGLPSDRFSAERTGGSVSTLTIQRTQQEDSAVYLCASSFSSQGTDTQYFGPGTRLTVL.

As to this clonotype: A much more abundant neighbour one base away suggests this may be a read error. The chain uses TRBV12-3 or TRBV12-4 and TRBJ1-1; D gene uncertain. This CDR3 is built from 13 residues. Between the trimmed V and J ends, which lost 7 bases and 11 bases, there was a span of 20 bases. The chain's CDR3 is CASTSREAVSAFF. CDR3 DNA sequence: TGTGCCAGCACCTCACGGGAGGCCGTTTCGGCTTTCTTT.

Many counts were recorded for this clonotype. The V call is TRBV5-6, the J call TRBJ2-2; possibly TRBD2 for D (5 bases). Germline V gene sequence: CDR1 SGHDT, CDR2 YYEEEE. The CDR3 loop spans 15 amino acids. Trimming removed 4 bases at V and 2 bases at J, with 12 bases between. CDR3 sequence (DNA): TGTGCCAGCAGCGAACCGGGATCAAACACCGGGGAGCTGTTTTTT. It specifies CASSEPGSNTGELFF.

This clonotype is classed as medium-sized. V gene TRBV24-1 combines with J gene TRBJ2-3; D remains unclear. Germline V gene data show CDR1 as KGHDR and CDR2 as SFDVKD. The CDR3 has 13 amino acids. V gave up 1 base and J gave up 1 base, with 2 bases separating them. The CDR3 here is CATSDFGTDTQYF. CDR3 nucleotide sequence: TGTGCCACCAGTGATTTCGGCACAGATACGCAGTATTTT.

The CDR3 DNA is TGCGCCAGCAGCCAAGCGTCTAGCGGGGACTCGGATACGCAGTATTTT. Translation: CASSQASSGDSDTQYF. The chain links TRBV4-1 to TRBJ2-3; 9 bases align to TRBD2. Germline values: CDR1 MGHRA, CDR2 YSYEKL. V lost 1 base, J lost 6 bases, and 8 bases stayed unmatched. The CDR3 covers 16 residues.

This clonotype was seen many times. The gene calls are TRBV12-3 or TRBV12-4 and TRBJ2-7, with 9 bases aligning to TRBD1. With V trimmed by 6 bases and J by 1 base, 13 bases remained unmatched. The CDR3 sequence is 17 residues long. The DNA of the CDR3 is TGTGCCAGCAGATCCCCCGGGACAGGGAATAAGTCCTACGAGCAGTACTTC. It translates to CASRSPGTGNKSYEQYF.

V is TRBV29-1 and J is TRBJ1-4; D uncertain. The CDR3 has 13 amino acids. Germline V lookup: CDR1 SQVTM, CDR2 ANQGSEA. V gave up 7 bases and J gave up 0 bases, with 9 bases separating them. This chain's CDR3 is CSAIQSTNEKLFF. DNA of the CDR3: TGCAGCGCAATACAATCAACTAATGAAAAACTGTTTTTT.

V is TRBV13 and J is TRBJ1-1; 11 bases align to TRBD1. Germline V CDR1 and CDR2: PRHDT, FYEKMQ (reference sequence). The CDR3 totals 15 residues. The J segment lost 7 bases and the V segment lost 5 bases, leaving 9 bases of the junction unmatched. The CDR3 reads CASSPRTGGFSEAFF. CDR3 coding DNA: TGTGCCAGCAGCCCAAGGACAGGGGGCTTCAGTGAAGCTTTCTTT. The full variable domain, with the rest looked up from reference TRBV13 and TRBJ1-1, is AAGVIQSPRHLIKEKRETATLKCYPIPRHDTVYWYQQGPGQDPQFLISFYEKMQSDKGSIPDRFSAQQFSDYHSELNMSSLELGDSALYFCASSPRTGGFSEAFFGQGTRLTVV.

This clonotype was observed a handful of times. The gene calls are TRBV4-3 and TRBJ2-1; no clear D gene. Deletions cut 1 base from V and 8 bases from J, with 21 bases between. The CDR3 totals 17 residues. Germline assignment: CDR1 LGHNA and CDR2 YSLEER. The CDR3 is CASSQGREVFPGDEQFF. The CDR3 DNA reads TGCGCCAGCAGCCAAGGACGAGAGGTTTTCCCCGGCGATGAGCAGTTCTTC.

V and J are TRBV12-5 and TRBJ2-6; 7 nucleotides match TRBD1. With 0 bases clipped from V and 0 bases from J, the junction kept 8 bases outside the gene matches. The CDR3 covers 19 residues. Germline lookup yields CDR1 LGHNT and CDR2 FRNRAP. The CDR3: CASGLVRQGKASGANVLTF. The CDR3 nucleotides are TGTGCTAGTGGTTTGGTCCGACAGGGAAAGGCCTCTGGGGCCAACGTCCTGACTTTC.

The chain has TRBV12-3 or TRBV12-4 and TRBJ2-7; no clear D gene. V lost 4 bases and J 4 bases, leaving 5 bases between the germline ends. The CDR3 has 11 residues. CDR3 coding DNA: TGTGCCAGCAGTTCCGGTTACGAGCAGTACGTC. Translating gives CASSSGYEQYV.

In this sample, this clonotype turned up a few times. CDR3 nucleotides: TGTGCCAGCAGTTACTCAGGGGTCTGGAACATTCAGTACTTC. Translation gives CASSYSGVWNIQYF. This rearrangement joins TRBV6-2 or TRBV6-3 to TRBJ2-4, with a weak D call TRBD1 (5 bases). Trimming cost V 0 bases and J 7 bases, with 10 bases left between them. The germline V gene encodes CDR1 MNHEY and CDR2 SVGEGT. CDR3 size: 14 residues.